The 26 T cell receptor beta chains below were found in one sample sequenced in a study of cytomegalovirus exposure and HLA in healthy donors. Use of 60 Vbeta and 13 Jbeta primers characterized the PCR. Profiling relied on immunoSEQ multiplex PCR, and the TCRdb table lists in-frame clones only, not all of them. In the table there are about 150,000 clones, about four fifths of which are singletons. Sequenced sample: PBMCs. These receptors all come from a man aged 25-45 years in good health and CMV-seropositive.

V and J are TRBV9 and TRBJ2-7, with TRBD2 as a possible D gene (6 bases). CDR1 and CDR2 (germline): SGDLS, YYNGEE. The CDR3 contains 12 residues. Trimming took off 4 bases at V and 7 bases at J, with 12 bases between the two ends. The CDR3 DNA is TGTGCCAGCAGCAATCTCGGGGGAGAGCAGTACTTC. Its protein is CASSNLGGEQYF.

There are a few counts of this clone. The chain is built from TRBV2 and TRBJ2-1, with D tentatively TRBD2 (5 bases). The germline V gene has CDR1 SNHLY and CDR2 FYNNEI. This CDR3 has 15 amino acids. Deletions cut 1 base from V and 7 bases from J, with 14 bases between. DNA for the CDR3: TGTGCCAGCAGTGAAGAAGGAGGCTATAAAAATGAGCAGTTCTTC. Amino acids: CASSEEGGYKNEQFF.

The V gene is TRBV6-6, the J gene TRBJ2-7, with 9 nucleotides matching TRBD2. The CDR3 has 13 amino acids. Germline-derived CDR1 and CDR2 are MNHNY and SVGAGI (reference sequence). V shed 8 bases, J shed 6 bases, and the junction held 8 bases outside the gene matches. This chain's CDR3 is CASEREDRSEQYF. The CDR3 coding sequence is TGTGCCAGCGAGCGGGAGGACCGGAGCGAGCAGTACTTC.

This clone was seen a handful of times. This chain's CDR3 is CANGTSHPGELFF. The CDR3 DNA sequence: TGTGCCAACGGGACTTCCCATCCCGGGGAGCTGTTTTTT. The chain combines TRBV30 with TRBJ2-2, with a tentative D call TRBD2 (6 bases). CDR1 and CDR2 from the germline V gene are GTSNPN and SVGIG (reference sequence). Trimming took off 8 bases at V and 6 bases at J, with 16 bases between the two ends. The CDR3 contains 13 residues.

The rearrangement links TRBV9 to TRBJ1-4; weak D call: TRBD1 (6 bases). This CDR3 contains 18 residues. V lost 3 bases, J lost 5 bases, and 23 bases lay in between. Germline V gives CDR1 SGDLS, CDR2 YYNGEE. CDR3 sequence reads: CASSGGLLGGGRNEKLFF. The CDR3 DNA follows: TGTGCCAGCAGCGGGGGCCTTCTCGGGGGGGGGCGCAATGAAAAACTGTTTTTT.

This clone was counted only a few times. The chain combines TRBV29-1 with TRBJ2-1; possibly TRBD1 for D (6 bases). V was shortened by 1 base and J by 4 bases, with 17 bases between the two germline ends. From germline, CDR1 is SQVTM and CDR2 ANQGSEA. This CDR3 has 16 amino acids. As DNA, the CDR3 is TGCAGCGTTGAAGGAGGGGCCAAGGGGGTTTACAATGAGCAGTTCTTC. Its translation is CSVEGGAKGVYNEQFF.

This clone was counted between two and nine times. J is TRBJ2-1 and V is TRBV30; TRBD1 might be the D (7 bases). The germline V gene encodes CDR1 GTSNPN and CDR2 SVGIG (reference sequence). There are 14 residues in the CDR3. Trimming took 2 bases from V and 7 from J, leaving 15 bases between them. CDR3 sequence: CAWSRKQGRNEQFF. DNA of the CDR3: TGTGCCTGGAGTCGAAAACAGGGGAGGAATGAGCAGTTCTTC.

V is TRBV27 and J is TRBJ1-2; 7 bases are a match to TRBD1. J gave up 8 bases and V 2 bases, and 8 bases lay outside the gene matches. Germline CDR1 MNHEY, CDR2 SMNVEV (reference sequence). This CDR3 comprises 14 residues. Written as DNA, the CDR3 is TGTGCCAGCAGTTTAACAGGGACAGTGAGGGGCTACACCTTC. It translates to CASSLTGTVRGYTF.

The V and J genes are TRBV4-3 and TRBJ2-7, with 7 nucleotides matching TRBD1. After removal of 1 base from V and 2 bases from J, the junction contained 8 bases not matched to a gene. The CDR3 is 16 residues long. Germline loops: CDR1 LGHNA, CDR2 YSLEER. The DNA for the CDR3 is TGCGCCAGCAGCCAAGTACTTGGGACAGTTGCCTACGAGCAGTACTTC. As protein: CASSQVLGTVAYEQYF.

V and J are TRBV2 and TRBJ1-1; TRBD1 might be the D (5 bases). This CDR3 is built from 14 residues. CDR1 SNHLY and CDR2 FYNNEI come from the germline V gene. Trimming cost V 1 base and J 10 bases, with 16 bases left between them. The CDR3: CASSEEVIGVRAFF. In DNA, the CDR3 is TGTGCCAGCAGTGAAGAAGTCATAGGGGTGAGAGCTTTCTTT.

The chain combines TRBV19 with TRBJ2-7, with 8 bases that match TRBD2. V trimming: 3 bases; J trimming: 0 bases; junction bases outside the gene matches: 7. Per the germline V gene, CDR1 is LNHDA and CDR2 is SQIVND (reference sequence). This CDR3 region has 16 residues. CDR3 DNA: TGTGCCAGTAGTATGGAAGGACTAGCCCCCTCCTACGAGCAGTACTTC. It specifies CASSMEGLAPSYEQYF.

V gene TRBV28 combines with J gene TRBJ1-5; 8 positions match TRBD1. V shed 6 bases, J shed 3 bases, and the junction held 7 bases outside the gene matches. The CDR3 is 15 amino acids. From germline, CDR1 is MDHEN and CDR2 SYDVKM. The CDR3 nucleotides are TGTGCCAGCAGCCAACAGGGGGACGCCAATCAGCCCCAGCATTTT. Its translation: CASSQQGDANQPQHF.

The V call is TRBV7-9, the J call TRBJ2-1; 10 bases map to TRBD2. Germline V gene data show CDR1 as SEHNR and CDR2 as FQNEAQ (reference sequence). The CDR3 consists of 15 residues. J was trimmed by 10 bases and V by 7 bases; bases with no gene match: 13. DNA of the CDR3: TGTGCCAGCACCACCCTAGCGGGAGATGGTTTAGAGCAGTTCTTC. Translating gives CASTTLAGDGLEQFF.

The V and J genes are TRBV11-1 and TRBJ2-2; 9 bases line up with TRBD1. From germline, CDR1 is SGHAT and CDR2 FQDESV (reference sequence). J was trimmed by 3 bases and V by 6 bases; bases with no gene match: 8. The CDR3 runs to 16 residues. The CDR3 bases are TGTGCCAGCAGAACTCGGGACAGGGTGGACACCGGGGAGCTGTTTTTT. Translation gives CASRTRDRVDTGELFF. Full variable domain (rest looked up from reference TRBV11-1 and TRBJ2-2): EAEVAQSPRYKITEKSQAVAFWCDPISGHATLYWYRQILGQGPELLVQFQDESVVDDSQLPKDRFSAERLKGVDSTLKIQPAELGDSAMYLCASRTRDRVDTGELFFGEGSRLTVL.

The chain joins TRBV30 to TRBJ1-1, with TRBD1 matching 8 bases. V dropped 5 bases and J dropped 0; count of bases not matched to a gene: 2. CDR1 is GTSNPN and CDR2 is SVGIG in the germline V gene (reference sequence). The CDR3 loop spans 13 amino acids. The CDR3: CAWGTGLNTEAFF. CDR3 DNA: TGTGCCTGGGGGACAGGTCTGAACACTGAAGCTTTCTTT.

To note about this clone: The junction shows a germline mismatch at one end, possibly a read error. Other DNA sequences of this sample code for an identical CDR3. This chain links TRBV5-6 with TRBJ2-7, with 13 bases fitting TRBD2. CDR3 length equals 16 residues. The germline V gene has CDR1 SGHDT and CDR2 YYEEEE. CDR3: CASSALLAGGPHEQYF. The CDR3 bases are TGTGCCAGCAGCGCCTTACTAGCGGGAGGGCCCCACGAACAGTACTTC.

This chain joins TRBV7-2 and TRBJ2-7; TRBD2 might be the D (6 bases). Per the germline V gene, CDR1 is SGHTA and CDR2 is FQGNSA. The CDR3 covers 17 residues. V was cut by 5 bases and J by 2 bases, with 22 bases left in between. CDR3 DNA: TGTGCCAGCAGCCGCCGGGGTGGCGGGGAATCCGCCTACGAGCAGTACTTC. It encodes CASSRRGGGESAYEQYF.

In this sample, this clone turned up a few times. This sequence joins TRBV4-2 and TRBJ2-2, with 13 bases identical to TRBD2. This CDR3 has 17 residues. V lost 1 base and J lost 7; bases outside the gene matches: 6. CDR1 is LGHNA and CDR2 is YNFKEQ in the germline V gene. This CDR3 reads CASSQAGTSGTNGELFF. In DNA, the CDR3 is TGTGCCAGCAGCCAAGCCGGGACTAGCGGGACGAACGGGGAGCTGTTTTTT.

This clone has a handful of counts. The chain uses TRBV7-2 and TRBJ1-3; perhaps TRBD1 as D (5 bases). Germline loops: CDR1 SGHTA, CDR2 FQGNSA. V lost 6 bases to trimming and J lost 2 bases, with 11 bases between them. The CDR3 totals 14 residues. CDR3 sequence: CASSTRVAGNTIYF. In DNA, the CDR3 is TGTGCCAGCAGTACCAGGGTAGCTGGAAACACCATATATTTT.

This clone was found a few times. The chain has TRBV30 and TRBJ2-1; 8 nucleotides align to TRBD2. The germline V gene has CDR1 GTSNPN and CDR2 SVGIG (reference sequence). The CDR3 loop spans 15 amino acids. With 2 bases clipped from V and 8 bases from J, the junction kept 11 bases outside the gene matches. CDR3 sequence (DNA): TGTGCCTGGAGTTTGGGCGGGGGGCCCGGCCATGAGCAGTTCTTC. The encoded protein is CAWSLGGGPGHEQFF.

A few counts support this clone. The chain employs TRBV13 and TRBJ1-2, with TRBD1 identical over 10 bases. Per germline, CDR1 PRHDT and CDR2 FYEKMQ (reference sequence). Unmatched junction bases numbered 4, after V lost 8 bases and J lost 4 bases. The CDR3 is 13 amino acids. The CDR3 DNA reads as TGTGCCAGCGCCCGGGACAGGGGCTATGGCTACACCTTC. It specifies CASARDRGYGYTF.

This sequence joins TRBV7-9 and TRBJ2-3; D unclear. The germline CDR1 and CDR2 sequences are SEHNR and FQNEAQ (reference sequence). The germline V and J ends were trimmed by 2 bases and 3 bases, with 9 bases remaining between them. This CDR3 contains 14 residues. CDR3 in amino acids: CASSLIIGTDTQYF. In DNA, the CDR3 is TGTGCCAGCAGCTTAATCATCGGTACAGATACGCAGTATTTT.

This clone has a handful of counts. The chain combines TRBV5-4 with TRBJ2-7, with 12 bases lining up with TRBD2. Trimming removed 4 bases from V and 0 bases from J; junction bases left unmatched: 2. This CDR3 is 15 amino acids long. The germline gives CDR1 SGHNT, CDR2 YYREEE (reference sequence). The CDR3 bases are TGTGCCAGCAGCCAGACTAGCGGGAGCTCCTACGAGCAGTACTTC. Its protein product is CASSQTSGSSYEQYF.

The chain joins TRBV7-3 to TRBJ2-1, with 8 bases matching TRBD2. V was pared by 2 bases and J by 5 bases, with 8 bases of the junction left unmatched. There are 16 residues in the CDR3. CDR1 SGHTA and CDR2 FQGTGA come from the germline V gene. CDR3 protein: CASSLGGGRFNNEQFF. DNA of the CDR3: TGTGCCAGCAGCTTAGGGGGCGGGAGGTTCAACAATGAGCAGTTCTTC.

The gene calls are TRBV7-2 and TRBJ2-3; 10 bases match TRBD2. The CDR3 runs 16 residues. Trimming took 5 bases from V and 10 from J; bases not matched to a gene: 15. Germline assignment: CDR1 SGHTA and CDR2 FQGNSA. The CDR3 loop is CASSPPASGGASAQYF. CDR3 sequence (DNA): TGTGCCAGCAGCCCCCCCGCGAGCGGGGGGGCCTCGGCGCAGTATTTT.

This chain uses TRBV5-1 with TRBJ2-1, with 8 bases lining up with TRBD1. Germline V gene sequence: CDR1 SGHRS, CDR2 YFSETQ. Germline trimming cut 4 bases from V and 4 bases from J; bases unmatched to any gene: 16. There are 18 residues in the CDR3. The CDR3 region has the DNA TGCGCCAGCAGCCCCACGGGGACAGGCTTACTACGTTACAATGAGCAGTTCTTC. Translating it yields CASSPTGTGLLRYNEQFF.